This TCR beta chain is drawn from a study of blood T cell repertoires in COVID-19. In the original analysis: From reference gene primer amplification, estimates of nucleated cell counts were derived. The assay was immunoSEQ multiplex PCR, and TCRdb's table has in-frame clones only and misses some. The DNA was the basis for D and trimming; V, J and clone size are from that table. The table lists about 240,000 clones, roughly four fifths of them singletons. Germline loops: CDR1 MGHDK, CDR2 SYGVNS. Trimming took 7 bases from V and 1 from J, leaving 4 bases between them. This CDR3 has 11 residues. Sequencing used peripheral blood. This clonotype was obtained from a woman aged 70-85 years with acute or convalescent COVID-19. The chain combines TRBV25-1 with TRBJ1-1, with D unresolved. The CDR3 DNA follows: TGTGCCAGCATCTGGAACACTGAAGCTTTCTTT. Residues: CASIWNTEAFF.